This passage covers 26 T cell receptor beta chains from one sample sequenced in a study of shared clonotypes between healthy human individuals (dated by TCRdb to 2020 to 2021). Libraries were prepared through the immunoSEQ multiplex PCR assay. Drawn from immuneACCESS, this table holds only the in-frame rearrangements with V and J called that TCRdb kept. Clones are partly lost; checked studies trace under half to an unresolved V gene and leave the rest unexplained. This sample lists approximately 600,000 clones; roughly 95% were detected once. Together, the top ten hold over 0.1% of the sample. CD8 naive samples were obtained by positive selection for CCR7 among CD45RO-negative cells, yielding a CD45RA+CCR7+ population from which TemRA cells were excluded. The sequencing input was naive CD8+ T cells sorted from blood. This specimen's cell subset or site label, per the study, means: CD45RA+CCR7+. The source is a woman in her thirties in good health.

The chain is built from TRBV5-6 and TRBJ1-1; D remains ambiguous. The length of the CDR3 is 13 residues. V gave up 0 bases and J gave up 3 bases, with 6 bases separating them. Looked up from germline, CDR1 is SGHDT and CDR2 is YYEEEE. CDR3: CASSLGGDTEAFF. Here the CDR3 DNA reads TGTGCCAGCAGCTTGGGCGGAGACACTGAAGCTTTCTTT.

DNA for the CDR3: TGTGCCAGCAGCTTAGTAGGTGGGAGTGGGTCCTACAATGAGCAGTTCTTC. Encoded protein: CASSLVGGSGSYNEQFF. The chain is built from TRBV11-2 and TRBJ2-1, with a possible D match to TRBD2 (5 bases). Germline V gene lookup returns CDR1 SGHAT and CDR2 FQNNGV. The V and J ends lost 1 base and 1 base respectively, with 14 bases between them. This CDR3 spans 17 amino acids.

This clone was recorded only once. This sequence joins TRBV28 and TRBJ2-7; D gene unclear. Trimming shortened V by 3 bases and J by 6 bases, and 12 bases separated the two germline ends. Looked up from germline, CDR1 is MDHEN and CDR2 is SYDVKM. The CDR3 is 13 residues long. CDR3 sequence reads: CASSLRPHGEQYF. In DNA form, the CDR3 reads TGTGCCAGCAGTTTGCGTCCTCACGGCGAGCAGTACTTC.

The chain employs TRBV19 and TRBJ2-4, with D tentatively TRBD1 (5 bases). Germline CDR1 reads LNHDA; CDR2 reads SQIVND (reference sequence). Trimming left V 3 bases short and J 2 bases short, with 11 bases between. The CDR3 contains 15 residues. The CDR3 loop is CASSIQGFTKNIQYF. Written as DNA, the CDR3 is TGTGCCAGTAGTATCCAGGGCTTTACCAAAAACATTCAGTACTTC.

The V and J genes are TRBV28 and TRBJ2-5; D is undetermined. Judging by the DNA end, TRBJ2-7 fits better; the J call may be wrong. Per germline, CDR1 MDHEN and CDR2 SYDVKM. CDR3 length: 10 amino acids. CDR3 DNA sequence: TGTGCCAGCAAGAGTTACGAGCAGTACTTC. Amino acid sequence: CASKSYEQYF.

J is TRBJ2-1 and V is TRBV25-1; TRBD2 aligns across 11 bases. V lost 1 base, J lost 8 bases, and 13 bases stayed unmatched. In germline, CDR1 is MGHDK, CDR2 SYGVNS. This CDR3 is 18 amino acids long. DNA of the CDR3: TGTGCCAGCAGTGAATCGTCGGGGGTAGCGGGAGGGTTCGATGAGCAGTTCTTC. As protein: CASSESSGVAGGFDEQFF.

The rearrangement joins TRBV28 to TRBJ2-5; the D is unclear. The germline CDR1 and CDR2 sequences are MDHEN and SYDVKM. V gave up 2 bases and J gave up 0 bases, with 10 bases separating them. This CDR3 is built from 15 residues. CDR3 in amino acids: CASSLPEEYQETQYF. In DNA form, the CDR3 reads TGTGCCAGCAGTTTACCCGAGGAGTACCAAGAGACCCAGTACTTC.

The J gene is TRBJ2-2, the V gene TRBV5-1, with 11 bases aligning to TRBD1. The germline gives CDR1 SGHRS, CDR2 YFSETQ. The CDR3 covers 17 residues. The ends lost 5 bases at V and 5 bases at J; junction bases unmatched: 11. CDR3 DNA: TGCGCCAGCAGAGCAAGCTCCCGGGACAGGGGGACCGGGGAGCTGTTTTTT. Amino acid sequence: CASRASSRDRGTGELFF. The whole variable domain, filled in from reference TRBV5-1 and TRBJ2-2, reads KAGVTQTPRYLIKTRGQQVTLSCSPISGHRSVSWYQQTPGQGLQFLFEYFSETQRNKGNFPGRFSGRQFSNSRSEMNVSTLELGDSALYLCASRASSRDRGTGELFFGEGSRLTVL.

This clone appeared a single time. The CDR3 DNA reads as TGCAGCGTTGAATGGGCTAGCGAGAACACCGGGGAGCTGTTTTTT. This gives the protein CSVEWASENTGELFF. The rearrangement joins TRBV29-1 to TRBJ2-2, with D possibly TRBD2 on 6 matching bases. Germline CDR1 SQVTM, CDR2 ANQGSEA. This CDR3 has 15 amino acids. The V end was cut by 2 bases, the J end by 1 base, with 11 bases between.

The chain links TRBV12-2 to TRBJ2-2; the listed D gene, TRBD2, was not tested against the DNA. TRBV12-2 is designated a pseudogene. The CDR3 is made up of 14 amino acids. The CDR3 DNA is TGTGCAAGTCGCTTTCGGTGGCGGACCGGGGAGCTGTTTTTT. The encoded protein is CASRFRWRTGELFF.

The chain uses TRBV9 and TRBJ2-7; D might be TRBD1 or TRBD2, each matching 5 bases. Trimming took off 0 bases at V and 2 bases at J, with 12 bases between the two ends. Looked up from germline, CDR1 is SGDLS and CDR2 is YYNGEE. The length of the CDR3 is 15 residues. The CDR3 region has the DNA TGTGCCAGCAGCGTAGAGGGGACCACAACCTACGAGCAGTACTTC. Its translation is CASSVEGTTTYEQYF.

The chain links TRBV7-2 to TRBJ2-3; the D gene is possibly TRBD2 (6 bases). The germline V and J ends were trimmed by 0 bases and 4 bases, with 8 bases remaining between them. In germline, CDR1 is SGHTA, CDR2 FQGNSA. The length of the CDR3 is 14 residues. The CDR3 spells CASSLAGGSDTQYF. In DNA form, the CDR3 reads TGTGCCAGCAGCTTAGCGGGAGGCTCAGATACGCAGTATTTT.

The chain joins TRBV27 to TRBJ2-5; 14 bases fit TRBD2. The ends lost 7 bases at V and 5 bases at J; junction bases unmatched: 9. In germline, CDR1 is MNHEY, CDR2 SMNVEV (reference sequence). This CDR3 has 16 amino acids. CDR3 in DNA: TGTGCCAGCACCTCAGGGACTAGCGGGAGTAGGGAGACCCAGTACTTC. Encoded protein: CASTSGTSGSRETQYF.

V and J are TRBV7-9 and TRBJ1-5; D call uncertain. Germline V gene data show CDR1 as SEHNR and CDR2 as FQNEAQ (reference sequence). The CDR3 totals 14 residues. Trimming took off 5 bases at V and 7 bases at J, with 15 bases between the two ends. The CDR3 region has the DNA TGTGCCAGCAGCCGAGATGGGCCCAGCCAGCCCCAGCATTTT. Translated, it gives CASSRDGPSQPQHF.

The V call is TRBV11-2, the J call TRBJ1-1; D not resolved. The CDR3 consists of 11 residues. Germline V lookup: CDR1 SGHAT, CDR2 FQNNGV. V lost 3 bases and J 4 bases, leaving 3 bases between the germline ends. CDR3 coding DNA: TGTGCCAGCAGCTTCGCCACTGAAGCTTTCTTT. This encodes CASSFATEAFF.

The CDR3 DNA is TGCAGCGTTGAAGAACAGGGGTCGAGGGGCTCCTACGAGCAGTACTTC. Amino acids: CSVEEQGSRGSYEQYF. V usage is TRBV29-1 and J usage is TRBJ2-7; TRBD1 agrees at 7 bases. The V segment lost 0 bases and the J segment 0 bases; nucleotides outside the gene matches: 8. The CDR3 has 16 residues. Germline assignment: CDR1 SQVTM and CDR2 ANQGSEA.

The J gene is TRBJ2-7, the V gene TRBV27; 8 bases align to TRBD2. From germline, CDR1 is MNHEY and CDR2 SMNVEV (reference sequence). V lost 3 bases, J lost 0 bases, and 10 bases stayed unmatched. The CDR3 spans 17 residues. The CDR3 region is CASSFFPLSGTSYEQYF. The CDR3, as DNA: TGTGCCAGCAGTTTTTTTCCCCTTAGCGGGACCTCCTACGAGCAGTACTTC.

This clone appeared a single time. The chain employs TRBV5-8 and TRBJ1-1; 7 nucleotides align to TRBD1. This CDR3 contains 16 residues. Looked up from germline, CDR1 is SGHTS and CDR2 is YDEGEE. Trimming cost V 0 bases and J 2 bases; bases outside gene matches: 7. CDR3 protein: CASSLDSGTDNTEAFF. In DNA form, the CDR3 reads TGTGCCAGCAGCTTGGATTCCGGGACAGACAACACTGAAGCTTTCTTT.

This clone was counted a single time. Other nucleotide sequences from this sample produce the same CDR3. The V gene is TRBV2, the J gene TRBJ2-7; no reliable D call. The CDR3 is made up of 11 amino acids. Per the germline V gene, CDR1 is SNHLY and CDR2 is FYNNEI. Trimming removed 4 bases from V and 3 bases from J, with 4 bases in between. The CDR3 spells CASSAGYEQYF. The CDR3 DNA sequence: TGTGCCAGCAGTGCTGGCTACGAGCAGTACTTC. Full variable domain (rest looked up from reference TRBV2 and TRBJ2-7): EPEVTQTPSHQVTQMGQEVILRCVPISNHLYFYWYRQILGQKVEFLVSFYNNEISEKSEIFDDQFSVERPDGSNFTLKIRSTKLEDSAMYFCASSAGYEQYFGPGTRLTVT.

This clone was seen once. The chain employs TRBV28 and TRBJ1-2; tentatively, D is TRBD1 (5 bases). Looked up from germline, CDR1 is MDHEN and CDR2 is SYDVKM. This CDR3 is built from 13 residues. Deletions cut 6 bases from V and 6 bases from J, with 14 bases between. This CDR3 reads CASRNGGIDGYTF. The CDR3 DNA reads as TGTGCCAGCAGAAACGGGGGAATCGATGGCTACACCTTC.

This sequence joins TRBV2 and TRBJ1-1; D is unresolved. This CDR3 is 12 amino acids long. Trimming pared 3 bases from V and 11 bases from J, leaving 13 bases between. In germline, CDR1 is SNHLY, CDR2 FYNNEI. The CDR3 sequence: CASSEYPLGAFF. In nucleotides, the CDR3 is TGTGCCAGCAGTGAGTACCCCCTGGGGGCTTTCTTT.

The chain has TRBV2 and TRBJ1-6; D gene unclear. Germline CDR1 and CDR2: SNHLY and FYNNEI. This CDR3 spans 13 amino acids. Trimming removed 2 bases from V and 6 bases from J, with 5 bases in between. The chain's CDR3 is CASSEWFNSPLHF. For the CDR3, the DNA is TGTGCCAGCAGTGAATGGTTTAATTCACCCCTCCACTTT.

The V call is TRBV28, the J call TRBJ1-4, with D possibly TRBD1 on 5 matching bases. This CDR3 has 14 amino acids. Trimming shortened V by 2 bases and J by 10 bases, and 14 bases separated the two germline ends. Germline loops: CDR1 MDHEN, CDR2 SYDVKM. CDR3 sequence (DNA): TGTGCCAGCAGTTTAGAGGGGTCCGGGGGAAAACTGTTTTTT. It is translated as CASSLEGSGGKLFF.

On this clone: Other DNA variants within this sample encode the same CDR3. The CDR3 bases are TGTGCCAGTAGTATAGTGGGGGCATACACAGATACGCAGTATTTT. Amino acids: CASSIVGAYTDTQYF. The J gene is TRBJ2-3, the V gene TRBV19; weak D call: TRBD1 (6 bases). Per germline, CDR1 LNHDA and CDR2 SQIVND (reference sequence). The CDR3 loop spans 15 amino acids. With 1 base removed from V and 2 bases from J, the gap between germline ends came to 10 bases.

The CDR3 DNA reads as TGCGCCAGCAGCGAGACAGGGTTCTATCAGCCCCAGCATTTT. Its translation: CASSETGFYQPQHF. The rearrangement uses TRBV10-1 and TRBJ1-5; 7 nucleotides align to TRBD1. V shed 6 bases and J 5 bases; nucleotides not matched to a gene: 7. Per the germline V gene, CDR1 is WNHNN and CDR2 is SYGVQD (reference sequence). The CDR3 has 14 residues.

The gene calls are TRBV27 and TRBJ2-7, with D perhaps TRBD1 (7 bases). V was clipped by 6 bases and J by 0 bases, with 15 bases between them. The germline CDR1 and CDR2 sequences are MNHEY and SMNVEV (reference sequence). This CDR3 spans 15 amino acids. The CDR3 region has the DNA TGTGCCAGCAGGGGGGGACAGTCCGCCTCCTACGAGCAGTACTTC. Translation: CASRGGQSASYEQYF.